The next 8 T cell receptor beta chains were all read from a single sample in a study of shared clonotypes between healthy human individuals. The repertoire was sequenced with immunoSEQ multiplex PCR; TCRdb's copy has only in-frame clones and lacks some. The sample shows some 700,000 clones, less than 95% of them seen only once. Sequenced sample: memory CD8+ T cells from PBMCs. The subset: CD45RO+ cells pooled with CCR7-negative TemRA cells. These receptors were collected from a man between 18 and 35 years old in good health. Some clones in this sample may be carry-over from other donors' samples.

Comment on this clone: A read error may be the cause here, since a much bigger clone is one base away. Within the sample, other DNA sequences also encode this same CDR3. The rearrangement joins TRBV11-2 to TRBJ2-7, with D hard to call. CDR3 length: 12 amino acids. Germline V gene lookup returns CDR1 SGHAT and CDR2 FQNNGV. Trimming left V 3 bases short and J 4 bases short, with 7 bases between. CDR3 in DNA: TGTGCCAGCAGCTTGGCCTCATACGAGCAGTACTTC. It codes for CASSLASYEQYF.

The sample holds one count of this clone. This chain connects TRBV30 to TRBJ2-3, with D possibly matching TRBD2 (5 bases). Germline V gene sequence: CDR1 GTSNPN, CDR2 SVGIG (reference sequence). This CDR3 comprises 15 residues. V lost 0 bases and J 1 base, leaving 11 bases between the germline ends. This CDR3 is CAWSVLLGGTDTQYF. The CDR3 DNA sequence: TGTGCCTGGAGTGTACTTTTGGGAGGCACAGATACGCAGTATTTT.

V is TRBV7-2 and J is TRBJ2-3; 11 positions match TRBD2. CDR3 length: 17 amino acids. Germline lookup yields CDR1 SGHTA and CDR2 FQGNSA. V shed 5 bases, J shed 5 bases, and the junction held 12 bases outside the gene matches. The CDR3 DNA reads as TGTGCCAGCAGCACGGGGACTAGCGGCCGGGCAGAAGATACGCAGTATTTT. Its protein product is CASSTGTSGRAEDTQYF.

The CDR3 protein is CASSAPGRIFTGELFF. DNA of the CDR3: TGTGCCAGCAGTGCACCGGGACGGATATTCACCGGGGAGCTGTTTTTT. The chain recombines TRBV6-1 with TRBJ2-2; D may match TRBD1 or TRBD2 (5 bases each). The CDR3 is 16 amino acids. The V end was cut by 4 bases, the J end by 4 bases, with 16 bases between. The germline V gene encodes CDR1 MNHNS and CDR2 SASEGT.

The chain carries TRBV19 and TRBJ2-7; D might be TRBD1 (6 bases). The V gene's germline CDR1 is LNHDA and CDR2 SQIVND (reference sequence). Trimming shortened V by 5 bases and J by 1 base, and 18 bases separated the two germline ends. The CDR3 extends over 16 amino acids. The CDR3 coding sequence is TGTGCCAGTAGTCTCGGGGCAGGGGCCGAGTCCTACGAGCAGTACTTC. Protein: CASSLGAGAESYEQYF.

In this sample, this clone turned up a few times. The sample holds other DNA sequences that translate to the same CDR3. The V and J genes are TRBV27 and TRBJ1-5; D is unclear. The CDR3 loop spans 13 amino acids. Deletions cut 2 bases from V and 7 bases from J, with 9 bases between. CDR1 and CDR2 (germline): MNHEY, SMNVEV (reference sequence). The CDR3 here is CASSLRGAQPQHF. The CDR3, as DNA: TGTGCCAGCAGTTTACGAGGAGCCCAGCCCCAGCATTTT.

This clone was found once. The rearrangement joins TRBV29-1 to TRBJ1-4, with D hard to call. Germline V gives CDR1 SQVTM, CDR2 ANQGSEA. This CDR3 spans 13 amino acids. The ends were cut back, 6 bases at V and 13 bases at J, with 21 bases in the middle. The CDR3 loop is CSVAHGRIPGLFF. CDR3 DNA: TGCAGCGTAGCACACGGACGCATCCCGGGACTGTTTTTT.

The gene calls are TRBV2 and TRBJ1-1; 7 positions match TRBD1. From germline, CDR1 is SNHLY and CDR2 FYNNEI. V trimming: 6 bases; J trimming: 1 base; junction bases outside the gene matches: 8. The CDR3 has 15 amino acids. CDR3 protein: CASRRNRDRNTEAFF. In DNA form, the CDR3 reads TGTGCCAGCAGACGCAACCGGGACAGGAACACTGAAGCTTTCTTT.